The clone carrying this T cell receptor (beta chain) was detected ten times or more. Its cognate antigen is unknown. This record comes from a study of read filtering for tumor transcriptome and immune sequencing. On the study more broadly: Mean patient age was roughly 66 years, range about 47 to 85; 17 male, roughly 14 female. Study observations and caveats: Around 85% of IR-seq clonotypes had one read, totaling about 3.5% of reads; RNA-seq: approximately 73% and 42%. Correlation between methods rose after single-read clonotypes were removed.

Every patient had bone marrow sampled while the disease was active. The library was built from about 400 ng RNA with molecular barcoded adaptors for alpha/delta and beta/gamma chains. TCRdb redid the calling of the reads with MiXCR, one entry per CDR3 protein. This sample has about 38,000 distinct CDR3 sequences, with approximately 15% found just once. The CDR3 totals 14 residues. The germline V gene encodes CDR1 SGDLS and CDR2 YYNGEE. The trim removed 2 bases at V and 2 bases at J, leaving 2 bases unmatched. Sequencing was carried out using a population of CD138-negative cells sorted from bone marrow. The source is a donor aged 40 or older with multiple myeloma. The chain recombines TRBV9 with TRBJ2-7, with 9 bases matching TRBD2. Here the CDR3 DNA reads TGTGCCAGCAGCGTGACTAGCGGAACCTACGAGCAGTACTTC. Amino acid sequence: CASSVTSGTYEQYF.